This TCR beta chain came from a study of blood T cell repertoires in COVID-19. On the study more broadly: The United States, Italy and Spain were the sources of the acute and convalescent COVID-19 samples. T cells, B-cell-depleted T cells, or PBMCs provided the cDNA or gDNA that served as material.

In the authors' workflow: By means of reference gene primer amplification, nucleated cell counts were estimated. Data came from immunoSEQ multiplex PCR; TCRdb stores just in-frame clones and leaves some out. V, J and clone size derive from that table, while D and trimming were established from the DNA sequence. The data show some 140,000 clones, 78% seen once. The V end was cut by 5 bases, the J end by 1 base, with 11 bases between. Per the germline V gene, CDR1 is KGHSH and CDR2 is LQKENI. There are 14 residues in the CDR3. This receptor was taken from a man aged 55 to 69 who had recovered from COVID-19. This rearrangement joins TRBV18 to TRBJ1-1; D remains unclear. Sequencing was performed on peripheral blood. DNA of the CDR3: TGTGCCAGCTCAACTAGGCAGGAGAACACTGAAGCTTTCTTT. This gives the protein CASSTRQENTEAFF.